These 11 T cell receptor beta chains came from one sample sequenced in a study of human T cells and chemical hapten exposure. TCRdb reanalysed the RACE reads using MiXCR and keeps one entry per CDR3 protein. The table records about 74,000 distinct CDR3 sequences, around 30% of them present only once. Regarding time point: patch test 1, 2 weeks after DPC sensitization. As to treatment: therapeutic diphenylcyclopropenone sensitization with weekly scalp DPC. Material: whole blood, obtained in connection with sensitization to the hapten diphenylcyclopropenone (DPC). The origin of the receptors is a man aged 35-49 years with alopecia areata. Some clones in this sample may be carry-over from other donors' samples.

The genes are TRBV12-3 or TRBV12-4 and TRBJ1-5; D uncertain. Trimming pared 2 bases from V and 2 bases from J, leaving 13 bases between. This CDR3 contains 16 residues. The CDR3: CASSLLGGLGNQPQHF. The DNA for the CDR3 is TGTGCCAGCAGTTTACTGGGAGGGCTCGGCAATCAGCCCCAGCATTTT.

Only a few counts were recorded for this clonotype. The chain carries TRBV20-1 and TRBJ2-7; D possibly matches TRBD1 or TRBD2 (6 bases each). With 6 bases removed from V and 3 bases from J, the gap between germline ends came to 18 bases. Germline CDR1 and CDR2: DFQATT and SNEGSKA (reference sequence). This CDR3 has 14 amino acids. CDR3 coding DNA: TGCAGTGCGGTAGCCGGAGGGGGACGCTACGAGCAGTACTTC. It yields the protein CSAVAGGGRYEQYF.

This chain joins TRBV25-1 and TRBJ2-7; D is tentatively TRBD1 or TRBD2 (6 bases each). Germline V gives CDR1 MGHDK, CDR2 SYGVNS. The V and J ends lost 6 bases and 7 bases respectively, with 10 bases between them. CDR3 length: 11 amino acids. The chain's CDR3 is CASRRGAEQYF. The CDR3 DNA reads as TGTGCCAGCAGGAGGGGGGCGGAGCAGTACTTC.

In DNA, the CDR3 is TGTGCCAGCAGTTACTCGACGGAATACAATGAGCAGTTCTTC. Its protein is CASSYSTEYNEQFF. J is TRBJ2-1 and V is TRBV6-5; D gene unclear. The germline V gene has CDR1 MNHEY and CDR2 SVGAGI. The CDR3 runs to 14 residues. The V end lost 0 bases, the J end lost 4 bases, and 7 bases lay between the germline ends.

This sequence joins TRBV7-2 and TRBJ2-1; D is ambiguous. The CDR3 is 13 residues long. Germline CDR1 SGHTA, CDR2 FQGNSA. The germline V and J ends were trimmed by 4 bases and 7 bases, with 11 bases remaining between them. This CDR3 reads CASSSFLGNEQFF. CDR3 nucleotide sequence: TGTGCCAGCAGCTCGTTTTTGGGTAATGAGCAGTTCTTC.

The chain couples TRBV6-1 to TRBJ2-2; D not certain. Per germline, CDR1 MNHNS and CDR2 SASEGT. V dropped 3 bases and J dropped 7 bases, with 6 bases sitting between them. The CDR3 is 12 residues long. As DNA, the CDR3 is TGTGCCAGCAGTGACAGAGGCGGGGAGCTGTTTTTT. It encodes CASSDRGGELFF.

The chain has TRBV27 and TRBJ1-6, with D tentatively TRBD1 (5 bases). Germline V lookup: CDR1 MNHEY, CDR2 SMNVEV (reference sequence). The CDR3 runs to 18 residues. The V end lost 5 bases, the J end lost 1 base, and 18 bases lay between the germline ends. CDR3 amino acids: CASSPHRPRGSYNSPLHF. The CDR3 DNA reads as TGTGCCAGCAGTCCCCACAGACCGAGGGGATCCTATAATTCACCCCTCCACTTT.

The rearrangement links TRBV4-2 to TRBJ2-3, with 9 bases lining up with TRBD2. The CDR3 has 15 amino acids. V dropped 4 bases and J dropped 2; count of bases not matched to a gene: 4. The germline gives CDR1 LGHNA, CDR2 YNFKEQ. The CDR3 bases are TGTGCCAGCAGCCCGCGGGAGGGTAACACAGATACGCAGTATTTT. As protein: CASSPREGNTDTQYF.

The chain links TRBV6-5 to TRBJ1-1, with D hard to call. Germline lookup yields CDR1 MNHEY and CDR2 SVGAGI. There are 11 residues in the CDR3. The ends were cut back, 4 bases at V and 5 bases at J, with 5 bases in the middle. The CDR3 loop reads CASSSQTEAFF. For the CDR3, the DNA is TGTGCCAGCAGTTCCCAGACTGAAGCTTTCTTT.

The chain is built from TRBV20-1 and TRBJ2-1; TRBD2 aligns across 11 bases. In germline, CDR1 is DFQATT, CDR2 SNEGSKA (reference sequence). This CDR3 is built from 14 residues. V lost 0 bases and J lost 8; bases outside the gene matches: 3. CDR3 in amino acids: CSARDSGRGHEQFF. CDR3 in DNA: TGCAGTGCTAGAGATAGCGGGAGGGGCCATGAGCAGTTCTTC.

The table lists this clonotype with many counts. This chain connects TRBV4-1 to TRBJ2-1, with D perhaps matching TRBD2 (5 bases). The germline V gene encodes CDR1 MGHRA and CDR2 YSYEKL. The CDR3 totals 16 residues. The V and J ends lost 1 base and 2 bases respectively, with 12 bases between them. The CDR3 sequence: CASSQGGLGTYNEQFF. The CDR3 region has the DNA TGCGCCAGCAGCCAAGGCGGACTGGGTACCTACAATGAGCAGTTCTTC.